This T cell receptor beta chain was identified in a study of OX40 agonist ivuxolimab in advanced cancers. On the study more broadly: Clinicians treated patients with ivuxolimab, an agonistic anti-OX40 (CD134) antibody. Head and neck, renal cell, melanoma or hepatocellular carcinoma were the cancers that dose-escalation patients had.

CDR3 size: 14 residues. Deletions cut 3 bases from V and 5 bases from J, with 12 bases between. Germline loops: CDR1 SGHTS, CDR2 YDEGEE. TCRdb keeps only in-frame clones here, not all; method: immunoSEQ multiplex PCR. The repertoire consists of 55,000 or so clones, with around 85% occurring once and the leading ten covering around 6.7%. With respect to this clone: As yet, its antigen is unknown.

Study-wide findings and caveats: Certain nonresponders likewise exhibited a low normalized T-cell clonal expansion. More expanded clones were found, on average, in CD8+ than in CD4+ T cells.

The clonotype originates from an adult with an advanced solid tumor such as melanoma, head and neck, liver or kidney cancer. V gene TRBV5-8 combines with J gene TRBJ2-1; TRBD2 might be the D (6 bases). The sample in question was CD4+ or CD8+ T cells sorted from blood, obtained in a trial of the OX40 agonist ivuxolimab. CDR3 region: CASSSGGNHNEQFF. The CDR3 DNA reads TGTGCCAGCAGCTCAGGAGGGAACCACAATGAGCAGTTCTTC. Looking up the rest from reference TRBV5-8 and TRBJ2-1 gives the full variable domain: EAGVTQSPTHLIKTRGQQATLRCSPISGHTSVYWYQQALGLGLQFLLWYDEGEERNRGNFPPRFSGRQFPNYSSELNVNALELEDSALYLCASSSGGNHNEQFFGPGTRLTVL.